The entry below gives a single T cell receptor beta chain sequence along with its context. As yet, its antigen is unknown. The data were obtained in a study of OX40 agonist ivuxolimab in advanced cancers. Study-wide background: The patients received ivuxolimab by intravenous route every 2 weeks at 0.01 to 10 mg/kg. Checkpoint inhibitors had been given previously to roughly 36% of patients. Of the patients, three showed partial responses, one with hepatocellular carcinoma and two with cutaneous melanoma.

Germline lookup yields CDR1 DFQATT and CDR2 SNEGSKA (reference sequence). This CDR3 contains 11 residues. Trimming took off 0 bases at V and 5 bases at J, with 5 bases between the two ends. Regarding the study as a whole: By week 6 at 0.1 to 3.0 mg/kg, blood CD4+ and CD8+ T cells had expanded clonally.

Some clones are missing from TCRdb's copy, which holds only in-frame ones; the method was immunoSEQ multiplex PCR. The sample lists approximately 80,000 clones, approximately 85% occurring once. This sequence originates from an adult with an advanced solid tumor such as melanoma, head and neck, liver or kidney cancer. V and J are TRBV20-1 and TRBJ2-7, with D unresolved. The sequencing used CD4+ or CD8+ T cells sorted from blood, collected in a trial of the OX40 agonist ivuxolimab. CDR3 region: CSARDVNEQYF. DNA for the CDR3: TGCAGTGCTAGAGATGTCAACGAGCAGTACTTC.